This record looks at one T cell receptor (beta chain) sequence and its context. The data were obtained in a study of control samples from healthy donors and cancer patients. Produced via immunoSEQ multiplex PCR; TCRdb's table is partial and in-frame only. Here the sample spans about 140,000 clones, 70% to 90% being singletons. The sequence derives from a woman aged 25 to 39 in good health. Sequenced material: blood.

CDR3: CAWSDLGLTQYF. CDR3 nucleotide sequence: TGTGCCTGGAGCGACCTAGGGTTGACGCAGTATTTT. The chain has TRBV30 and TRBJ2-3; no definite D call. Trimming shortened V by 3 bases and J by 9 bases, and 13 bases separated the two germline ends. The CDR3 is 12 amino acids. The germline gives CDR1 GTSNPN, CDR2 SVGIG (reference sequence).